A single sample is the source of the 5 T cell receptor beta chains below, sequenced in a study of post-analysis software for immune sequencing data. The TCR beta cDNA libraries contained unique molecular identifiers. TCRdb fed the PCR reads into MiXCR, producing one record per CDR3 protein. The sample yields 820,000 or so distinct CDR3 sequences, under 70% seen once. What these receptors recognize is not known. Overall study findings and caveats: TRBV segments more frequent in patients than in controls numbered roughly 5 and included TRBV5-6, TRBV5-1 and TRBV20-1.

Sequencing used blood. The source is a girl aged 5 to 17 with multiple sclerosis.

This clonotype showed up just a few times. The rearrangement joins TRBV10-3 to TRBJ2-7; 11 bases map to TRBD2. The V and J ends lost 4 bases and 3 bases, in that order; junction bases with no gene match: 17. This CDR3 is 19 amino acids long. Germline V lookup: CDR1 ENHRY, CDR2 SYGVKD. The CDR3: CAISGLTSGGRGSLYEQYF. The CDR3 DNA reads TGTGCCATCAGTGGCCTCACTAGCGGGGGAAGGGGGTCCCTCTACGAGCAGTACTTC.

The chain combines TRBV29-1 with TRBJ2-4; D is possibly TRBD2 (6 bases). Germline CDR1 and CDR2: SQVTM and ANQGSEA. This CDR3 is 12 amino acids long. V lost 7 bases and J lost 7, with 14 bases in between. The CDR3 bases are TGCAGCGCACCGGGACTGGAGAACATTCAGTACTTC. It encodes CSAPGLENIQYF.

The chain carries TRBV15 and TRBJ2-3; the match to TRBD2 covers 10 bases. The CDR3 is made up of 15 amino acids. Per the germline V gene, CDR1 is LNHNV and CDR2 is YYDKDF (reference sequence). Trimming removed 5 bases from V and 2 bases from J; junction bases left unmatched: 4. The CDR3: CATSGGLADTDTQYF. The CDR3 DNA sequence: TGTGCCACCAGCGGAGGACTAGCGGACACAGATACGCAGTATTTT.

The J gene is TRBJ2-1, the V gene TRBV5-7; 7 bases agree with TRBD2. TRBV5-7 is sorted into the ORF group, with uncertain function. The CDR3 consists of 14 residues. The junction had 6 bases not matched to a gene; V was cut back by 4 bases and J by 5 bases. CDR3 in DNA: TGTGCCAGCAGCCTCCTTCGGGAGGACAATGAGCAGTTCTTC. It encodes CASSLLREDNEQFF.

This clonotype was detected once. V gene TRBV7-9 combines with J gene TRBJ2-1, with 12 bases fitting TRBD2. Germline V gene data show CDR1 as SEHNR and CDR2 as FQNEAQ (reference sequence). This CDR3 has 15 residues. V shed 3 bases, J shed 9 bases, and the junction held 6 bases outside the gene matches. CDR3 residues: CASSFLAGGPSEQFF. DNA of the CDR3: TGTGCCAGCAGCTTCCTAGCGGGAGGGCCTAGTGAGCAGTTCTTC.